This T cell receptor (beta chain) originates from a study of cytomegalovirus exposure and HLA in healthy donors. Study-level points and caveats: V- and J-gene trimming in TCR beta was tied to a missense DCLRE1C variant by an analysis performed later. A later analysis linked roughly 17,000 TCR beta sequences to HLA alleles at 0.05 false discovery rate.

The CDR3 sequence is 15 residues long. V shed 0 bases, J shed 7 bases, and the junction held 6 bases outside the gene matches. Germline CDR1 MNHEY, CDR2 SVGAGI. The PCR ran on 60 Vbeta and 13 Jbeta primers. TCRdb's table, derived via immunoSEQ multiplex PCR, lists solely in-frame clones and lacks some. The sample has about 68,000 clones, over 75% seen once. All the people who gave samples were healthy bone marrow donors. On this clone itself: Antigen unknown.

The chain recombines TRBV6-5 with TRBJ1-5, with 7 bases fitting TRBD1. This TCR came from a human donor in good health. Sequences were obtained from PBMCs. The DNA of the CDR3 is TGTGCCAGCAGTTACTCTACAGGGGTAGGGCAGCCCCAGCATTTT. Translating gives CASSYSTGVGQPQHF.